Below are 20 T cell receptor beta chains sequenced from a single sample in a study of cytomegalovirus exposure and HLA in healthy donors. Primers included in the PCR were 60 Vbeta and 13 Jbeta primers. Here immunoSEQ multiplex PCR was the method, and the copy in TCRdb shows in-frame clones only, minus some. In the table there are 150,000 to 200,000 clones, approximately 80% of which are singletons. Sequenced input: PBMCs. These receptors all stem from a man in his fifties in good health and CMV-seropositive.

As DNA, the CDR3 is TGTGCCAGCAGCCCTATCACAGGGGACTACGAGCAGTACTTC. Its translation: CASSPITGDYEQYF. The rearrangement uses TRBV27 and TRBJ2-7; 7 bases are a match to TRBD1. With V trimmed by 6 bases and J by 3 bases, 8 bases remained unmatched. Germline CDR1 and CDR2: MNHEY and SMNVEV (reference sequence). The CDR3 runs to 14 residues.

The chain combines TRBV7-3 with TRBJ2-1; 7 bases match TRBD2. Germline CDR1 and CDR2: SGHTA and FQGTGA. With 3 bases clipped from V and 5 bases from J, the junction kept 4 bases outside the gene matches. This CDR3 comprises 14 residues. The CDR3: CASSFGGGNNEQFF. The CDR3 DNA reads TGTGCCAGCAGCTTCGGCGGGGGAAACAATGAGCAGTTCTTC.

This clone was counted a single time. This chain links TRBV2 with TRBJ2-5, with 8 bases fitting TRBD1. The CDR3 contains 15 residues. Germline CDR1 reads SNHLY; CDR2 reads FYNNEI. V shed 5 bases and J 5 bases; nucleotides not matched to a gene: 10. CDR3 region: CASSTRTGIGETQYF. In DNA, the CDR3 is TGTGCCAGCAGTACAAGGACAGGGATAGGGGAGACCCAGTACTTC.

The chain recombines TRBV5-1 with TRBJ2-7; 7 nucleotides align to TRBD1. CDR3 size: 15 residues. Germline CDR1 reads SGHRS; CDR2 reads YFSETQ. V dropped 0 bases and J dropped 5; count of bases not matched to a gene: 8. CDR3 nucleotides: TGCGCCAGCAGCTTGGAGGCCACAGGGGCCCACGAGCAGTACTTC. Encoded protein: CASSLEATGAHEQYF.

About this clone: An end of the junction differs from the germline gene, which may be a read error. The gene calls are TRBV2 and TRBJ2-1; TRBD1 might be the D (6 bases). Germline CDR1 reads SNHLY; CDR2 reads FYNNEI. This CDR3 is 15 amino acids long. The CDR3 coding sequence is TGTGCCAGCAGGGAAGACAGACAGGCCTACAATGAGCAGTTCTTC. This gives the protein CASREDRQAYNEQFF.

The chain links TRBV5-4 to TRBJ2-1; 11 bases fit TRBD2. Trimming at V came to 0 bases and at J to 16 bases, leaving 6 bases not matched to a gene. This CDR3 is 13 amino acids long. In germline, CDR1 is SGHNT, CDR2 YYREEE (reference sequence). CDR3 bases: TGTGCCAGCAGCTTGGTCCCTAGCGGGGGGTACTTCTTC. Encoded protein: CASSLVPSGGYFF.

The gene calls are TRBV5-1 and TRBJ2-7; 8 positions agree with TRBD1. CDR1 and CDR2 from the germline V gene are SGHRS and YFSETQ. This CDR3 has 13 residues. Trimming removed 4 bases from V and 6 bases from J; junction bases left unmatched: 6. The CDR3, as DNA: TGCGCCAGCAGCGAGACAGGGGCCCTCGAGCAGTACTTC. Residues: CASSETGALEQYF. Supplemented by reference TRBV5-1 and TRBJ2-7, the full variable domain reads KAGVTQTPRYLIKTRGQQVTLSCSPISGHRSVSWYQQTPGQGLQFLFEYFSETQRNKGNFPGRFSGRQFSNSRSEMNVSTLELGDSALYLCASSETGALEQYFGPGTRLTVT.

This clone was recorded once. This chain links TRBV9 with TRBJ2-3; possibly TRBD1 for D (6 bases). Germline values: CDR1 SGDLS, CDR2 YYNGEE. This CDR3 region has 16 residues. Trimming pared 0 bases from V and 2 bases from J, leaving 13 bases between. CDR3 loop: CASSVGDRRITDTQYF. CDR3 bases: TGTGCCAGCAGCGTAGGAGACAGGCGGATCACAGATACGCAGTATTTT.

The V gene is TRBV5-4, the J gene TRBJ1-4, with 8 bases fitting TRBD1. CDR1 SGHNT and CDR2 YYREEE come from the germline V gene (reference sequence). Trimming at V came to 0 bases and at J to 0 bases, leaving 4 bases not matched to a gene. The CDR3 consists of 17 residues. DNA of the CDR3: TGTGCCAGCAGCTTGGGTGGACAGGGCGCAACTAATGAAAAACTGTTTTTT. The encoded protein is CASSLGGQGATNEKLFF.

The J gene is TRBJ1-2, the V gene TRBV7-8, with 7 bases fitting TRBD1. This CDR3 is built from 14 residues. Trimming at V came to 6 bases and at J to 1 base, leaving 5 bases not matched to a gene. The germline gives CDR1 SGHVS, CDR2 FQNEAQ. The DNA for the CDR3 is TGTGCCAGCAGTATGGACAGGCTTAACTATGGCTACACCTTC. This encodes CASSMDRLNYGYTF.

This chain uses TRBV10-2 with TRBJ2-1; maybe TRBD2 (5 bases). The V gene's germline CDR1 is WSHSY and CDR2 SAAADI. V was clipped by 6 bases and J by 8 bases, with 11 bases between them. This CDR3 region has 12 residues. The DNA of the CDR3 is TGCGCCAGCAGGTCGATGAGGGATGAGCAGTTCTTC. It codes for CASRSMRDEQFF.

V usage is TRBV6-1 and J usage is TRBJ2-3; perhaps TRBD2 as D (5 bases). Deletions cut 5 bases from V and 3 bases from J, with 9 bases between. There are 13 residues in the CDR3. Germline CDR1 MNHNS, CDR2 SASEGT. The CDR3 is CASSMRGTDTQYF. The CDR3 DNA is TGTGCCAGCAGTATGCGAGGGACAGATACGCAGTATTTT.

The chain employs TRBV11-2 and TRBJ1-1; the match to TRBD1 covers 7 bases. The germline V gene encodes CDR1 SGHAT and CDR2 FQNNGV. The CDR3 totals 14 residues. V trimming: 6 bases; J trimming: 7 bases; junction bases outside the gene matches: 11. CDR3 DNA: TGTGCCAGCAGTTTACAGGGGAAAGGTTTTGAAGCTTTCTTT. Translating it yields CASSLQGKGFEAFF.

This clone was counted only a few times. This chain links TRBV7-6 with TRBJ2-3; unclear D gene. Germline CDR1 SGHVS, CDR2 FNYEAQ. The length of the CDR3 is 15 residues. V shed 1 base and J shed 0 bases, with 8 bases lying between them. The CDR3, as DNA: TGTGCCAGCAGCTTAGGGCCCTGGAGCACAGATACGCAGTATTTT. Translating it yields CASSLGPWSTDTQYF.

V and J are TRBV13 and TRBJ1-1; possible D gene TRBD1, 6 bases. Between the trimmed V and J ends, which lost 1 base and 2 bases, there was a span of 14 bases. Germline CDR1 and CDR2: PRHDT and FYEKMQ (reference sequence). The CDR3 sequence is 16 residues long. CDR3 sequence: CASSLAGAGINTEAFF. The CDR3 DNA reads as TGTGCCAGCAGCTTAGCAGGGGCCGGGATTAACACTGAAGCTTTCTTT.

The genes are TRBV7-9 and TRBJ1-5; D gene ambiguous. CDR1 and CDR2 (germline): SEHNR, FQNEAQ (reference sequence). The CDR3 spans 14 residues. Between the trimmed V and J ends, which lost 0 bases and 3 bases, there was a span of 6 bases. The CDR3 region is CASSLAVDNQPQHF. The CDR3 region has the DNA TGTGCCAGCAGCTTAGCGGTAGACAATCAGCCCCAGCATTTT.

J is TRBJ2-3 and V is TRBV11-3; D is perhaps TRBD2 (6 bases). CDR3 length: 16 residues. Trimming took off 3 bases at V and 4 bases at J, with 17 bases between the two ends. The germline CDR1 and CDR2 sequences are SGHNT and YENEEA. The CDR3 reads CASSLMRGGAADTQYF. For the CDR3, the DNA is TGTGCCAGCAGCTTGATGAGGGGAGGAGCAGCAGATACGCAGTATTTT.

In its sample, this clone was seen once. The V and J genes are TRBV11-2 and TRBJ2-3; 12 bases are a match to TRBD2. CDR1 is SGHAT, CDR2 FQNNGV, per germline. Losses at the gene ends were 6 bases for V and 3 bases for J; bases not matched to a gene: 7. The CDR3 spans 16 residues. CDR3 sequence reads: CASRPLAGGPTDTQYF. The CDR3, as DNA: TGTGCCAGCAGGCCTCTAGCGGGGGGGCCAACAGATACGCAGTATTTT.

On this clone: The junction departs from the called germline gene at one end, perhaps through a read error. The V gene is TRBV19, the J gene TRBJ2-3; TRBD2 matches at 8 bases. This CDR3 region has 16 residues. Germline V lookup: CDR1 LNHDA, CDR2 SQIVND (reference sequence). The CDR3 coding sequence is TGTGCCAATAGTATAGCTAGCGGGTCTAGCACAGATACGCAGTATTTT. Protein product: CANSIASGSSTDTQYF.

The V call is TRBV28, the J call TRBJ2-2, with 8 bases lining up with TRBD2. The CDR3 sequence is 15 residues long. Germline V gives CDR1 MDHEN, CDR2 SYDVKM. The trim removed 4 bases at V and 4 bases at J, leaving 5 bases unmatched. CDR3 region: CASSWRLALTGELFF. In nucleotides, the CDR3 is TGTGCCAGCAGTTGGAGACTAGCGCTCACCGGGGAGCTGTTTTTT. The whole variable domain, remainder taken from reference TRBV28 and TRBJ2-2, is DVKVTQSSRYLVKRTGEKVFLECVQDMDHENMFWYRQDPGLGLRLIYFSYDVKMKEKGDIPEGYSVSREKKERFSLILESASTNQTSMYLCASSWRLALTGELFFGEGSRLTVL.